The 5 T cell receptor beta chains presented below share a single source sample, sequenced in a study of cytomegalovirus exposure and HLA in healthy donors. 13 Jbeta primers and 60 Vbeta primers were used for the PCR. The table came from immunoSEQ multiplex PCR; TCRdb's copy has only in-frame clones and leaves some out. The sample includes tens of thousands of clones, around 85% of them seen just once. Input material: PBMCs. The receptor set was obtained from a woman in her twenties or thirties in good health and CMV-seronegative.

The chain combines TRBV7-2 with TRBJ1-2; D unresolved. The CDR3 totals 15 residues. V lost 4 bases to trimming and J lost 4 bases, with 16 bases between them. The germline V gene encodes CDR1 SGHTA and CDR2 FQGNSA. This chain's CDR3 is CASSSFVTESYGYTF. The CDR3 DNA reads TGTGCCAGCAGCTCCTTCGTGACTGAGAGCTATGGCTACACCTTC.

The chain links TRBV11-3 to TRBJ2-1; 12 positions agree with TRBD1. The CDR3 spans 15 residues. V dropped 4 bases and J dropped 9; count of bases not matched to a gene: 7. Germline V gene sequence: CDR1 SGHNT, CDR2 YENEEA. The CDR3 sequence: CASSSWGQGAGEQFF. CDR3 in DNA: TGTGCCAGCAGCTCATGGGGACAGGGGGCCGGTGAGCAGTTCTTC.

This rearrangement joins TRBV7-2 to TRBJ2-5; maybe TRBD1 (5 bases). V was cut by 5 bases and J by 5 bases, with 15 bases left in between. Germline values: CDR1 SGHTA, CDR2 FQGNSA. CDR3 size: 14 residues. The CDR3 sequence is CASSLGHSGETQYF. CDR3 in DNA: TGTGCCAGCAGCCTCGGTCACTCAGGGGAGACCCAGTACTTC.

The rearrangement uses TRBV5-8 and TRBJ1-2; no definite D call. Germline CDR1 and CDR2: SGHTS and YDEGEE. V shed 3 bases and J shed 4 bases, with 4 bases lying between them. CDR3 length: 11 residues. The CDR3 reads CASSSSYGYTF. DNA for the CDR3: TGTGCCAGCAGCTCCTCCTATGGCTACACCTTC.

The chain carries TRBV11-2 and TRBJ1-3; D gene unclear. Germline V CDR1 and CDR2: SGHAT, FQNNGV. This CDR3 has 14 amino acids. V lost 5 bases, J lost 0 bases, and 8 bases lay in between. CDR3 DNA: TGTGCCAGCAGCCACCCGGGCTCTGGAAACACCATATATTTT. It codes for CASSHPGSGNTIYF.